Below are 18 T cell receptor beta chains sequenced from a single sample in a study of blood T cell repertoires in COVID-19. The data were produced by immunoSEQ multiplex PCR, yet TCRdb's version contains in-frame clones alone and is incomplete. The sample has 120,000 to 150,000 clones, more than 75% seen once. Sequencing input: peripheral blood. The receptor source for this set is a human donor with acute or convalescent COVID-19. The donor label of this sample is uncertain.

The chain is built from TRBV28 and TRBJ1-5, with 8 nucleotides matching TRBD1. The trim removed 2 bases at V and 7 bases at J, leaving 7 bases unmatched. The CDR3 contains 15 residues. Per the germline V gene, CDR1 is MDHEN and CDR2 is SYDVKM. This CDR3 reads CASSLGGQVGQPQHF. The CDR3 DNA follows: TGTGCCAGCAGTTTAGGGGGACAGGTGGGCCAGCCCCAGCATTTT.

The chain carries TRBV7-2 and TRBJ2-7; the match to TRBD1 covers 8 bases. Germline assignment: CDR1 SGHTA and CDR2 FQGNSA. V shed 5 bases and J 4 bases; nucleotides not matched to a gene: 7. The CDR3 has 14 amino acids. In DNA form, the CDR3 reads TGTGCCAGCAGCCTAACAGGGGGACAATACGAGCAGTACGTC. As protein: CASSLTGGQYEQYV.

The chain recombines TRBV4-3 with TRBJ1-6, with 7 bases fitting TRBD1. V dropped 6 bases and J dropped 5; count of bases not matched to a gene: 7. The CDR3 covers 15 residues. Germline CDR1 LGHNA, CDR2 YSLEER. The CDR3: CASSPGQRNNSPLHF. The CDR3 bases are TGCGCCAGCAGTCCGGGACAGAGAAATAATTCACCCCTCCACTTT.

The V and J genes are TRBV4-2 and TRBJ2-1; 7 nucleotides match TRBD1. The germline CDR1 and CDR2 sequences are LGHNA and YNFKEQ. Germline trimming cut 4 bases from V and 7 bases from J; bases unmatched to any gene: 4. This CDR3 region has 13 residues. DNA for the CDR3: TGTGCCAGCAGCCCGGACAGGTCTAATGAGCAGTTCTTC. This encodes CASSPDRSNEQFF.

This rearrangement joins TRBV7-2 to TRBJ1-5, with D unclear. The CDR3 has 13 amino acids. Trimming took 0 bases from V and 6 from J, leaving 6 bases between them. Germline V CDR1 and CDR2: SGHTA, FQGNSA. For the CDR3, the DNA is TGTGCCAGCAGCTTAGCGCGGTTTCAGCCCCAGCATTTT. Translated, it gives CASSLARFQPQHF.

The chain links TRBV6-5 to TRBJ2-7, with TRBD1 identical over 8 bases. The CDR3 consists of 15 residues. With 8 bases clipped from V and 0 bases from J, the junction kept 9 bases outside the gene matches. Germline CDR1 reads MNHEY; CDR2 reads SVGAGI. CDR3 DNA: TGTGCCAGCCAAACCCGGGACAGGACCTCCTACGAGCAGTACTTC. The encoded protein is CASQTRDRTSYEQYF.

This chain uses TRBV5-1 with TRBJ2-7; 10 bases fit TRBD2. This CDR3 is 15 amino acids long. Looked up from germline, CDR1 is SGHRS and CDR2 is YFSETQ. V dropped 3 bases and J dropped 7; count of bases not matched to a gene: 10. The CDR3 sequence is CASSSKAGGPGEQYF. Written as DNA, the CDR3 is TGCGCCAGCAGCTCTAAAGCGGGGGGGCCAGGGGAGCAGTACTTC. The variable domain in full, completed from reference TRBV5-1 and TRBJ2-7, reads KAGVTQTPRYLIKTRGQQVTLSCSPISGHRSVSWYQQTPGQGLQFLFEYFSETQRNKGNFPGRFSGRQFSNSRSEMNVSTLELGDSALYLCASSSKAGGPGEQYFGPGTRLTVT.

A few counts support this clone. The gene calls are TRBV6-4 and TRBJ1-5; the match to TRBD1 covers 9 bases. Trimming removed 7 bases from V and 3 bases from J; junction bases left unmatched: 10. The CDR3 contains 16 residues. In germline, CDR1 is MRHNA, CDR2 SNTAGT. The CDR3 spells CASTSRDRDNNQPQHF. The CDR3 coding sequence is TGTGCCAGCACCTCGAGGGACAGGGACAACAATCAGCCCCAGCATTTT.

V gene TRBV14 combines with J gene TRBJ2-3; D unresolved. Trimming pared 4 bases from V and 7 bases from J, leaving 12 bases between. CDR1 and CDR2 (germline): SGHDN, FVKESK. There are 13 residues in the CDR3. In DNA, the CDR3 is TGTGCCAGCAGCCCTAGGTCTGGATATACGCAGTATTTT. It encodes CASSPRSGYTQYF.

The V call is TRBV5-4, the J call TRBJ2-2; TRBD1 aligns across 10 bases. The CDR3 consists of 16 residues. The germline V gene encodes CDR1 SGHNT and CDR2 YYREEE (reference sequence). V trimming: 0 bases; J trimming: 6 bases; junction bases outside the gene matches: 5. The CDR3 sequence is CASSLEGDRGAGELFF. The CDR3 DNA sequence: TGTGCCAGCAGCTTGGAGGGGGACAGGGGTGCCGGGGAGCTGTTTTTT. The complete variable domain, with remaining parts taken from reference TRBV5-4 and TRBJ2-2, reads ETGVTQSPTHLIKTRGQQVTLRCSSQSGHNTVSWYQQALGQGPQFIFQYYREEENGRGNFPPRFSGLQFPNYSSELNVNALELDDSALYLCASSLEGDRGAGELFFGEGSRLTVL.

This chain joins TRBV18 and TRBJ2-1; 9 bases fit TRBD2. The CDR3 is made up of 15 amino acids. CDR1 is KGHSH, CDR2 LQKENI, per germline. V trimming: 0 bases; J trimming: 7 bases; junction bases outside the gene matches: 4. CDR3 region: CASSPPAGGPNEQFF. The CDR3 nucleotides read TGTGCCAGCTCACCACCTGCGGGAGGGCCAAATGAGCAGTTCTTC.

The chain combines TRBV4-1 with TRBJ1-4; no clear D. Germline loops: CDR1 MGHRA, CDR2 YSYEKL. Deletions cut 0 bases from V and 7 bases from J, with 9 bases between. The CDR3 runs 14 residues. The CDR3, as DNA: TGCGCCAGCAGCCAAGAAGGGCGGGCTGAAAAACTGTTTTTT. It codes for CASSQEGRAEKLFF.

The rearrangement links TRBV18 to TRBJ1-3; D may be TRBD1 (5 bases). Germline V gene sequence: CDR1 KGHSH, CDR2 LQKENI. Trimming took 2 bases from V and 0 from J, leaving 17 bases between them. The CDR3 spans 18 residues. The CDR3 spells CASSPSIAGRISGNTIYF. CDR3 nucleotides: TGTGCCAGCTCACCAAGTATTGCGGGACGGATCTCTGGAAACACCATATATTTT.

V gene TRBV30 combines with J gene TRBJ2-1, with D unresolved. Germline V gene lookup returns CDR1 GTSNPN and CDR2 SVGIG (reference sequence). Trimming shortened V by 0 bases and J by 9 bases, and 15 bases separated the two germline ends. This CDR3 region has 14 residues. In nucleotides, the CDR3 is TGTGCCTGGAGTGTAGTGTTAGCCGGCGCTGAGCAGTTCTTC. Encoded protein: CAWSVVLAGAEQFF.

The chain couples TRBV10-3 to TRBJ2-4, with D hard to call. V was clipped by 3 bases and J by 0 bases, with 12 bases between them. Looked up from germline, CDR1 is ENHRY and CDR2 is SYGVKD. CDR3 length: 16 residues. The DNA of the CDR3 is TGTGCCATCAGTGACGAGATTTTACTAGCCAAAAACATTCAGTACTTC. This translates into CAISDEILLAKNIQYF.

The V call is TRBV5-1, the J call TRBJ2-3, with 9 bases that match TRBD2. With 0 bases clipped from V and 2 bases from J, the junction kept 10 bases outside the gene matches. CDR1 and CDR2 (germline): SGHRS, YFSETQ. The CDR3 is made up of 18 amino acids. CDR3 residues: CASSLGGQAGGFTDTQYF. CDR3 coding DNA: TGCGCCAGCAGCTTGGGCGGACAAGCGGGGGGTTTCACAGATACGCAGTATTTT. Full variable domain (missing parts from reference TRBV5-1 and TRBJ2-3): KAGVTQTPRYLIKTRGQQVTLSCSPISGHRSVSWYQQTPGQGLQFLFEYFSETQRNKGNFPGRFSGRQFSNSRSEMNVSTLELGDSALYLCASSLGGQAGGFTDTQYFGPGTRLTVL.

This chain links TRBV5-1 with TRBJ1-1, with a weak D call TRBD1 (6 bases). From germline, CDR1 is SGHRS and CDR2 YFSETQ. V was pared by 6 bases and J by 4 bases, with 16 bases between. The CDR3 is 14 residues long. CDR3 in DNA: TGCGCCAGCACACAGGGAACCCAGGGCACTGAAGCTTTCTTT. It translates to CASTQGTQGTEAFF.

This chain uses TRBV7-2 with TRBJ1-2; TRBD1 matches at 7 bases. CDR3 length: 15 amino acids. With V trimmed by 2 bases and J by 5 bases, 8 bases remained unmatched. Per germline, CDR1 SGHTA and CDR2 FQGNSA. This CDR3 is CASSLIVTGQYGYTF. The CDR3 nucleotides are TGTGCCAGCAGCTTAATAGTGACAGGGCAGTATGGCTACACCTTC.